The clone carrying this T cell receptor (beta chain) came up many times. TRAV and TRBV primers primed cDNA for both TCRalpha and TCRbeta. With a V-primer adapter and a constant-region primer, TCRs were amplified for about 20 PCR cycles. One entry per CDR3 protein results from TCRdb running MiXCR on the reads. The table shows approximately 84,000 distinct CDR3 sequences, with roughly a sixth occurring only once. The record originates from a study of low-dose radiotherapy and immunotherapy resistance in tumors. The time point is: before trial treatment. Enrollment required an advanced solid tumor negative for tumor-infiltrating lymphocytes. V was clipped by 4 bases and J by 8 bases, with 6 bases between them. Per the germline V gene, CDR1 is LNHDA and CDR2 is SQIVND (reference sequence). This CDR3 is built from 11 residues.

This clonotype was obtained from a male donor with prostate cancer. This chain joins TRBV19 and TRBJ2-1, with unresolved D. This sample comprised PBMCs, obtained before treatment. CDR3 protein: CASSNSDEQFF. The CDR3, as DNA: TGTGCCAGTAGTAACTCGGATGAGCAGTTCTTC. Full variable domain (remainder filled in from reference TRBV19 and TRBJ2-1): DGGITQSPKYLFRKEGQNVTLSCEQNLNHDAMYWYRQDPGQGLRLIYYSQIVNDFQKGDIAEGYSVSREKKESFPLTVTSAQKNPTAFYLCASSNSDEQFFGPGTRLTVL.